The 26 T cell receptor beta chains given below trace back to one sample, sequenced in a study of PD-1 blockade in classical Hodgkin lymphoma. Time point reported: cycle 4 day 1 (C4D1), after 6 weeks of nivolumab. Each of the patients experienced relapse following autologous stem cell transplantation, and their brentuximab vedotin exposure differed. Libraries were prepared by immunoSEQ multiplex PCR; TCRdb keeps only in-frame clonotypes and omits some of them. The table records about 39,000 clones, 70% to 80% of them present only once. The specimen comprised peripheral blood mononuclear cells (PBMCs), sampled before the fourth cycle of nivolumab. All receptors derive from a human donor with classical Hodgkin lymphoma.

The chain links TRBV14 to TRBJ1-2; a weak D match, TRBD1 (6 bases). Trimming stripped 1 base from V and 12 bases from J, with 15 bases between. Per the germline V gene, CDR1 is SGHDN and CDR2 is FVKESK. The CDR3 runs 13 residues. The CDR3 bases are TGTGCCAGCAGCCAAGTGGGGGCATCAAAAGACACCTTC. It is translated as CASSQVGASKDTF.

The CDR3 sequence is CAVSGTSPEQYF. DNA of the CDR3: TGTGCCGTTTCCGGGACTAGCCCCGAGCAGTACTTC. The chain is built from TRBV10-3 and TRBJ2-7, with 9 positions matching TRBD2. The CDR3 is 12 amino acids. The junction had 8 bases not matched to a gene; V was cut back by 11 bases and J by 6 bases. From germline, CDR1 is ENHRY and CDR2 SYGVKD.

This clone was seen just once. The chain is built from TRBV2 and TRBJ2-5, with D uncertain. The assigned J gene may be wrong: the sequence end matches TRBJ2-7 better. This CDR3 has 11 amino acids. Germline CDR1 SNHLY, CDR2 FYNNEI. Written as DNA, the CDR3 is TGTGCCAGCAGCCTAACCTACGAGCAGTACTTC. Encoded protein: CASSLTYEQYF.

V and J are TRBV30 and TRBJ2-1; tentatively, D is TRBD1 or TRBD2 (5 bases each). Germline V lookup: CDR1 GTSNPN, CDR2 SVGIG (reference sequence). CDR3 length: 15 amino acids. Between the trimmed V and J ends, which lost 4 bases and 0 bases, there was a span of 13 bases. The CDR3 DNA sequence: TGTGCCTGGACCTACAAGGGGAGCTCCTACAATGAGCAGTTCTTC. As protein: CAWTYKGSSYNEQFF.

This clone has more than one count but fewer than ten. The CDR3, as DNA: TGTGCCAGCAGTAGGGACAGGGGATCACCCCTCCACTTT. It is translated as CASSRDRGSPLHF. V usage is TRBV2 and J usage is TRBJ1-6; 10 bases match TRBD1. This CDR3 comprises 13 residues. Germline V gene lookup returns CDR1 SNHLY and CDR2 FYNNEI. V lost 5 bases to trimming and J lost 10 bases; unmatched junction nucleotides: 2.

The gene calls are TRBV5-6 and TRBJ1-1; 7 bases match TRBD1. CDR1 and CDR2 from the germline V gene are SGHDT and YYEEEE. This CDR3 region has 13 residues. V lost 4 bases and J lost 4; bases outside the gene matches: 4. CDR3 protein: CASSPGTVTEAFF. Written as DNA, the CDR3 is TGTGCCAGCAGCCCCGGGACAGTCACTGAAGCTTTCTTT.

This clone was detected only once. This rearrangement joins TRBV5-5 to TRBJ2-7, with a weak D call TRBD2 (6 bases). Germline CDR1 and CDR2: SGHKS and YYEKEE (reference sequence). The CDR3 consists of 14 residues. Between the trimmed V and J ends, which lost 3 bases and 6 bases, there was a span of 16 bases. CDR3 loop: CASSYFGGEGEQYF. The CDR3 DNA reads TGTGCCAGCAGCTACTTCGGGGGTGAAGGCGAGCAGTACTTC.

The count of this clone is one. The chain links TRBV7-3 to TRBJ2-3; perhaps TRBD2 as D (5 bases). With 3 bases removed from V and 5 bases from J, the gap between germline ends came to 18 bases. The length of the CDR3 is 16 residues. Germline CDR1 and CDR2: SGHTA and FQGTGA. Here the CDR3 DNA reads TGTGCCAGCAGCTTTCTGCCCCGGGGTCTTGTAGATACGCAGTATTTT. This translates into CASSFLPRGLVDTQYF. The full variable domain, completed using reference TRBV7-3 and TRBJ2-3, is GAGVSQTPSNKVTEKGKYVELRCDPISGHTALYWYRQSLGQGPEFLIYFQGTGAADDSGLPNDRFFAVRPEGSVSTLKIQRTERGDSAVYLCASSFLPRGLVDTQYFGPGTRLTVL.

The chain combines TRBV27 with TRBJ2-3; 7 bases map to TRBD1. This CDR3 has 16 residues. With V trimmed by 3 bases and J by 1 base, 7 bases remained unmatched. Germline V gene lookup returns CDR1 MNHEY and CDR2 SMNVEV (reference sequence). The CDR3, as DNA: TGTGCCAGCAGTTTGGGGTCGACAGGGCGCACAGATACGCAGTATTTT. Translated: CASSLGSTGRTDTQYF.

V is TRBV9 and J is TRBJ1-2; TRBD1 matches 8 bases. The CDR3 spans 16 residues. V gave up 0 bases and J gave up 2 bases; unmatched junction bases: 6. Germline V lookup: CDR1 SGDLS, CDR2 YYNGEE. The CDR3 DNA reads TGTGCCAGCAGCGTAGAGACAGGGGCCCCCAACTATGGCTACACCTTC. This sequence encodes CASSVETGAPNYGYTF.

J is TRBJ1-3 and V is TRBV7-2, with no clear D. CDR1 is SGHTA, CDR2 FQGNSA, per germline. The CDR3 totals 17 residues. The ends were cut back, 5 bases at V and 0 bases at J, with 17 bases in the middle. CDR3 region: CASSNYPRVDSGNTIYF. The CDR3 DNA sequence: TGTGCCAGCAGCAACTACCCAAGGGTTGACTCTGGAAACACCATATATTTT.

The count of this clone is one. V gene TRBV6-6 combines with J gene TRBJ2-7; TRBD1 might be the D (6 bases). The CDR3 has 13 amino acids. CDR1 and CDR2 from the germline V gene are MNHNY and SVGAGI (reference sequence). Trimming stripped 2 bases from V and 6 bases from J, with 11 bases between. CDR3 loop: CASSYTRGGEQYF. The CDR3 DNA is TGTGCCAGCAGTTACACCAGGGGCGGCGAGCAGTACTTC.

Only a few counts were recorded for this clone. This chain connects TRBV4-2 to TRBJ2-6, with D possibly being TRBD2 (7 bases). V was shortened by 3 bases and J by 4 bases, with 13 bases between the two germline ends. Germline-derived CDR1 and CDR2 are LGHNA and YNFKEQ. The CDR3 is 16 residues long. CDR3 loop: CASSQMGGLGANVLTF. The CDR3 DNA follows: TGTGCCAGCAGCCAGATGGGGGGGCTCGGGGCCAACGTCCTGACTTTC.

J is TRBJ1-3 and V is TRBV5-1, with unresolved D. Trimming cost V 0 bases and J 2 bases, with 12 bases left between them. The CDR3 extends over 16 amino acids. Germline V gene data show CDR1 as SGHRS and CDR2 as YFSETQ. CDR3 DNA: TGCGCCAGCAGCTTGGGCCCGTTTGGGGCTGGAAACACCATATATTTT. Its translation is CASSLGPFGAGNTIYF. The complete variable domain, with remaining parts taken from reference TRBV5-1 and TRBJ1-3, reads KAGVTQTPRYLIKTRGQQVTLSCSPISGHRSVSWYQQTPGQGLQFLFEYFSETQRNKGNFPGRFSGRQFSNSRSEMNVSTLELGDSALYLCASSLGPFGAGNTIYFGEGSWLTVV.

This clone was detected a few times. This chain links TRBV4-3 with TRBJ2-3; a possible D gene is TRBD2 (5 bases). This CDR3 contains 16 residues. The germline V gene encodes CDR1 LGHNA and CDR2 YSLEER. V lost 0 bases to trimming and J lost 2 bases, with 12 bases between them. In DNA form, the CDR3 reads TGCGCCAGCAGCCAAGATTACCGAGCGGCCACAGATACGCAGTATTTT. This codes for CASSQDYRAATDTQYF.

This sequence joins TRBV30 and TRBJ1-5; TRBD1 might be the D (6 bases). Germline-derived CDR1 and CDR2 are GTSNPN and SVGIG (reference sequence). This CDR3 has 14 amino acids. The ends were cut back, 3 bases at V and 3 bases at J, with 12 bases in the middle. CDR3 in amino acids: CAWRQTGNNQPQHF. The DNA of the CDR3 is TGTGCCTGGAGGCAGACAGGTAACAATCAGCCCCAGCATTTT.

This chain connects TRBV7-9 to TRBJ2-2, with TRBD1 as a possible D gene (5 bases). The CDR3 is 16 residues long. Trimming left V 4 bases short and J 1 base short, with 13 bases between. The germline gives CDR1 SEHNR, CDR2 FQNEAQ (reference sequence). CDR3 region: CASSSWVQGNTGELFF. CDR3 DNA sequence: TGTGCCAGCAGCTCCTGGGTGCAGGGGAACACCGGGGAGCTGTTTTTT.

The gene calls are TRBV7-9 and TRBJ1-2; 12 bases are a match to TRBD1. CDR3 length: 15 amino acids. J lost 3 bases, V lost 4 bases, and 3 bases had no gene match. Germline V CDR1 and CDR2: SEHNR, FQNEAQ (reference sequence). This CDR3 reads CASSSGQGAYYGYTF. The CDR3, as DNA: TGTGCCAGCAGCTCGGGACAGGGGGCTTACTATGGCTACACCTTC.

The chain combines TRBV5-1 with TRBJ1-2; 12 positions match TRBD1. Trimming at V came to 7 bases and at J to 8 bases, leaving 9 bases not matched to a gene. The CDR3 consists of 14 residues. The germline V gene has CDR1 SGHRS and CDR2 YFSETQ. The CDR3: CASSSGQGAKGYTF. Written as DNA, the CDR3 is TGCGCCAGCTCGTCGGGACAGGGGGCTAAAGGCTACACCTTC.

The chain uses TRBV5-5 and TRBJ2-5; D not certain. CDR3 size: 13 residues. With 2 bases removed from V and 1 base from J, the gap between germline ends came to 6 bases. Per the germline V gene, CDR1 is SGHKS and CDR2 is YYEKEE (reference sequence). In nucleotides, the CDR3 is TGTGCCAGCAGCTTCGGCTCCCAAGAGACCCAGTACTTC. Amino acids: CASSFGSQETQYF.

The chain couples TRBV9 to TRBJ2-2; 7 bases match TRBD1. V lost 3 bases to trimming and J lost 6 bases; unmatched junction nucleotides: 8. The CDR3 is 15 residues long. Per the germline V gene, CDR1 is SGDLS and CDR2 is YYNGEE. This CDR3 reads CASSAGDRAPGELFF. CDR3 sequence (DNA): TGTGCCAGCAGCGCCGGGGACAGAGCCCCCGGGGAGCTGTTTTTT. The full variable domain, its missing parts supplied by reference TRBV9 and TRBJ2-2, is DSGVTQTPKHLITATGQRVTLRCSPRSGDLSVYWYQQSLDQGLQFLIQYYNGEERAKGNILERFSAQQFPDLHSELNLSSLELGDSALYFCASSAGDRAPGELFFGEGSRLTVL.

This clone was observed a handful of times. The chain links TRBV7-9 to TRBJ2-7; D is undetermined. Germline lookup yields CDR1 SEHNR and CDR2 FQNEAQ (reference sequence). This CDR3 has 11 amino acids. V lost 2 bases and J lost 1, with 0 bases in between. The CDR3: CASSLSYEQYF. CDR3 nucleotide sequence: TGTGCCAGCAGCTTATCCTACGAGCAGTACTTC.

The chain uses TRBV7-9 and TRBJ2-5; maybe TRBD2 (5 bases). The germline V and J ends were trimmed by 0 bases and 1 base, with 6 bases remaining between them. This CDR3 spans 14 amino acids. Germline V gives CDR1 SEHNR, CDR2 FQNEAQ (reference sequence). CDR3 sequence reads: CASSLAGSQETQYF. In DNA form, the CDR3 reads TGTGCCAGCAGCTTAGCAGGGAGCCAAGAGACCCAGTACTTC.

This chain uses TRBV28 with TRBJ2-7; D gene ambiguous. Trimming took off 1 base at V and 0 bases at J, with 10 bases between the two ends. Germline lookup yields CDR1 MDHEN and CDR2 SYDVKM. The length of the CDR3 is 15 residues. For the CDR3, the DNA is TGTGCCAGCAGTTTATTCTTTACAAGCTCCTACGAGCAGTACTTC. Translated: CASSLFFTSSYEQYF.

The chain carries TRBV18 and TRBJ2-2, with 11 bases matching TRBD2. From germline, CDR1 is KGHSH and CDR2 LQKENI. The CDR3 length is 15 residues. V shed 5 bases and J 3 bases; nucleotides not matched to a gene: 2. The CDR3 sequence: CASSTGLADTGELFF. The DNA for the CDR3 is TGTGCCAGCTCAACGGGACTAGCGGACACCGGGGAGCTGTTTTTT.

In its sample, this clone was seen once. The chain combines TRBV28 with TRBJ2-7; D is unresolved. This CDR3 is 14 amino acids long. Germline V gene sequence: CDR1 MDHEN, CDR2 SYDVKM. Trimming removed 4 bases at V and 2 bases at J, with 12 bases between. The CDR3 DNA sequence: TGTGCCAGCAGTTCCGAGGATAGGACCTACGAGCAGTACTTC. Protein product: CASSSEDRTYEQYF.